Listed here are 32 T cell receptor beta chains from one sample, sequenced in a study of OX40 agonist ivuxolimab in advanced cancers. Assay: immunoSEQ multiplex PCR; the TCRdb copy retains only in-frame clones and omits some. Counted here are roughly 26,000 clones, about 88% occurring once; the ten biggest clones make up 20% to 25%. The sequencing used CD4+ or CD8+ T cells sorted from blood, collected in a trial of the OX40 agonist ivuxolimab. The receptors were gathered from an adult with an advanced solid tumor such as melanoma, head and neck, liver or kidney cancer.

This clone is medium-sized within its sample. The CDR3 here is CSVETGSNYGYTF. The CDR3 DNA reads TGCAGCGTTGAGACAGGATCTAACTATGGCTACACCTTC. V gene TRBV29-1 combines with J gene TRBJ1-2; perhaps TRBD1 as D (6 bases). Trimming left V 3 bases short and J 0 bases short, with 8 bases between. The CDR3 extends over 13 amino acids. Germline lookup yields CDR1 SQVTM and CDR2 ANQGSEA.

The V call is TRBV4-1, the J call TRBJ1-5; 7 bases line up with TRBD1. This CDR3 has 13 residues. With 2 bases clipped from V and 6 bases from J, the junction kept 1 base outside the gene matches. Germline-derived CDR1 and CDR2 are MGHRA and YSYEKL. CDR3 sequence: CASSQTGVQPQHF. The CDR3 DNA reads as TGCGCCAGCAGCCAAACAGGGGTTCAGCCCCAGCATTTT.

The chain uses TRBV2 and TRBJ1-4; possible D gene TRBD1, 6 bases. In germline, CDR1 is SNHLY, CDR2 FYNNEI. Between the trimmed V and J ends, which lost 6 bases and 0 bases, there was a span of 11 bases. This CDR3 region has 15 residues. CDR3: CASRDRQATNEKLFF. The CDR3 nucleotides are TGTGCCAGCAGGGACCGACAGGCAACTAATGAAAAACTGTTTTTT.

The chain uses TRBV11-2 and TRBJ2-7; D may be TRBD1 (6 bases). Trimming left V 6 bases short and J 0 bases short, with 15 bases between. Per germline, CDR1 SGHAT and CDR2 FQNNGV. CDR3 length equals 15 residues. CDR3 in amino acids: CASSLGQGFSYEQYF. The CDR3, as DNA: TGTGCCAGCAGTTTGGGGCAGGGGTTCTCCTACGAGCAGTACTTC. Combining the CDR3 with reference TRBV11-2 and TRBJ2-7 gives the whole variable domain EAGVAQSPRYKIIEKRQSVAFWCNPISGHATLYWYQQILGQGPKLLIQFQNNGVVDDSQLPKDRFSAERLKGVDSTLKIQPAKLEDSAVYLCASSLGQGFSYEQYFGPGTRLTVT.

This chain connects TRBV4-1 to TRBJ2-5; 12 bases fit TRBD2. V trimming: 2 bases; J trimming: 5 bases; junction bases outside the gene matches: 9. CDR3 length: 17 residues. Germline CDR1 reads MGHRA; CDR2 reads YSYEKL. The CDR3 spells CASSQLSSGGAVETQYF. DNA of the CDR3: TGCGCCAGCAGCCAATTATCTAGCGGGGGGGCCGTTGAGACCCAGTACTTC.

The CDR3 region is CASSTTGGLGYTF. Written as DNA, the CDR3 is TGTGCCAGCAGTACCACAGGGGGCCTAGGCTACACCTTC. V and J are TRBV27 and TRBJ1-2, with 9 bases that match TRBD1. V lost 5 bases, J lost 8 bases, and 6 bases stayed unmatched. There are 13 residues in the CDR3. Germline assignment: CDR1 MNHEY and CDR2 SMNVEV (reference sequence).

The rearrangement uses TRBV9 and TRBJ1-2; no reliable D call. This CDR3 comprises 14 residues. CDR1 is SGDLS, CDR2 YYNGEE, per germline. V lost 0 bases and J lost 3, with 9 bases in between. Here the CDR3 DNA reads TGTGCCAGCAGCGTAGGGGTCGAAGACTATGGCTACACCTTC. It encodes CASSVGVEDYGYTF. The full variable domain, completed using reference TRBV9 and TRBJ1-2, is DSGVTQTPKHLITATGQRVTLRCSPRSGDLSVYWYQQSLDQGLQFLIQYYNGEERAKGNILERFSAQQFPDLHSELNLSSLELGDSALYFCASSVGVEDYGYTFGSGTRLTVV.

The CDR3 DNA follows: TGTGCCAGCAACCCGACAGGTTACAATGAGCAGTTCTTC. Protein product: CASNPTGYNEQFF. The V gene is TRBV28, the J gene TRBJ2-1; weak D call: TRBD1 (6 bases). The CDR3 has 13 residues. V lost 7 bases and J lost 4, with 11 bases in between. Germline loops: CDR1 MDHEN, CDR2 SYDVKM.

This clone was counted only a few times. The V call is TRBV12-5, the J call TRBJ1-1; D perhaps matches TRBD1 (5 bases). The CDR3 extends over 13 amino acids. Trimming shortened V by 2 bases and J by 5 bases, and 9 bases separated the two germline ends. Germline CDR1 LGHNT, CDR2 FRNRAP. The CDR3 coding sequence is TGTGCTAGTGGTTTGAGCAGGGATACTGAAGCTTTCTTT. It specifies CASGLSRDTEAFF.

This chain uses TRBV4-2 with TRBJ2-7; possible D gene TRBD2, 6 bases. Trimming removed 0 bases at V and 8 bases at J, with 8 bases between. The length of the CDR3 is 12 residues. Germline V CDR1 and CDR2: LGHNA, YNFKEQ. The CDR3 protein is CASSQDAGKQYF. In DNA form, the CDR3 reads TGTGCCAGCAGCCAAGATGCGGGGAAGCAGTACTTC.

A remark on this clone: The same CDR3 also results from other DNA sequences found in this sample. This chain joins TRBV27 and TRBJ2-1; a weak D match, TRBD2 (5 bases). V lost 3 bases and J 7 bases, leaving 13 bases between the germline ends. This CDR3 is 14 amino acids long. Germline CDR1 reads MNHEY; CDR2 reads SMNVEV (reference sequence). The CDR3 protein is CASSFADSGNEQFF. Written as DNA, the CDR3 is TGTGCCAGCAGTTTTGCGGACTCCGGGAATGAGCAGTTCTTC.

This chain links TRBV4-1 with TRBJ1-5; TRBD1 matches 7 bases. Trimming removed 3 bases from V and 3 bases from J; junction bases left unmatched: 5. Per the germline V gene, CDR1 is MGHRA and CDR2 is YSYEKL. CDR3 length: 15 residues. CDR3 loop: CASSQATGVNQPQHF. As DNA, the CDR3 is TGCGCCAGCAGCCAGGCAACAGGGGTCAATCAGCCCCAGCATTTT.

The gene calls are TRBV28 and TRBJ1-5; TRBD1 agrees at 7 bases. V shed 2 bases and J 1 base; nucleotides not matched to a gene: 2. Germline loops: CDR1 MDHEN, CDR2 SYDVKM. The CDR3 is made up of 15 amino acids. The CDR3 DNA reads TGTGCCAGCAGTTTAAAAGGGGGCAGCAATCAGCCCCAGCATTTT. This encodes CASSLKGGSNQPQHF.

V is TRBV10-3 and J is TRBJ2-2; a possible D gene is TRBD1 (6 bases). From germline, CDR1 is ENHRY and CDR2 SYGVKD. The length of the CDR3 is 15 residues. Between the trimmed V and J ends, which lost 3 bases and 6 bases, there was a span of 14 bases. CDR3 protein: CAISDYRDGAGELFF. CDR3 in DNA: TGTGCCATCAGTGATTACAGGGACGGAGCCGGGGAGCTGTTTTTT.

The CDR3 DNA is TGCGCCAGCAGCCCCGGGCACAATCAGCCCCAGCATTTT. The encoded protein is CASSPGHNQPQHF. The chain couples TRBV4-1 to TRBJ1-5, with unresolved D. The CDR3 extends over 13 amino acids. Germline CDR1 and CDR2: MGHRA and YSYEKL. V was clipped by 4 bases and J by 3 bases, with 7 bases between them.

V is TRBV27 and J is TRBJ2-1; 10 bases fit TRBD2. Germline trimming cut 3 bases from V and 9 bases from J; bases unmatched to any gene: 8. The CDR3 covers 15 residues. Germline CDR1 and CDR2: MNHEY and SMNVEV (reference sequence). Here the CDR3 reads CASSFQLAGMGEQFF. The CDR3, as DNA: TGTGCCAGCAGTTTTCAACTAGCGGGAATGGGTGAGCAGTTCTTC.

This chain joins TRBV4-2 and TRBJ2-1; TRBD2 matches at 8 bases. Germline trimming cut 8 bases from V and 4 bases from J; bases unmatched to any gene: 10. This CDR3 region has 15 residues. The germline gives CDR1 LGHNA, CDR2 YNFKEQ. The CDR3 DNA is TGTGCCAGCGCAGCGGGAGAGGCGGATTACAATGAGCAGTTCTTC. This codes for CASAAGEADYNEQFF.

This rearrangement joins TRBV27 to TRBJ1-2; perhaps TRBD1 as D (6 bases). Trimming took off 2 bases at V and 3 bases at J, with 10 bases between the two ends. This CDR3 has 14 amino acids. Germline-derived CDR1 and CDR2 are MNHEY and SMNVEV (reference sequence). For the CDR3, the DNA is TGTGCCAGCAGTTTACGGGGGGCGGACTATGGCTACACCTTC. Its translation is CASSLRGADYGYTF.

This rearrangement joins TRBV27 to TRBJ1-1; D possibly corresponds to TRBD1 (6 bases). The CDR3 is 13 amino acids. CDR1 and CDR2 (germline): MNHEY, SMNVEV (reference sequence). Trimming took 3 bases from V and 4 from J, leaving 9 bases between them. CDR3 in amino acids: CASSLPGVTEAFF. DNA of the CDR3: TGTGCCAGCAGTTTGCCAGGGGTCACTGAAGCTTTCTTT.

The chain carries TRBV7-2 and TRBJ1-2, with a weak D call TRBD1 (5 bases). The V end was cut by 2 bases, the J end by 2 bases, with 9 bases between. The CDR3 contains 14 residues. The germline CDR1 and CDR2 sequences are SGHTA and FQGNSA. CDR3 DNA: TGTGCCAGCAGCTTATTAGGGGAAAACTATGGCTACACCTTC. Protein: CASSLLGENYGYTF.

This CDR3 reads CASSPTGLGNTIYF. CDR3 DNA sequence: TGTGCCAGCAGCCCGACAGGGCTCGGAAACACCATATATTTT. V is TRBV28 and J is TRBJ1-3; 7 bases line up with TRBD1. With 6 bases clipped from V and 4 bases from J, the junction kept 6 bases outside the gene matches. There are 14 residues in the CDR3. Germline V lookup: CDR1 MDHEN, CDR2 SYDVKM.

The chain carries TRBV9 and TRBJ2-7; TRBD1 might be the D (6 bases). The germline gives CDR1 SGDLS, CDR2 YYNGEE. The CDR3 extends over 14 amino acids. Trimming pared 4 bases from V and 9 bases from J, leaving 20 bases between. CDR3: CASSLEGGEKVQYF. CDR3 DNA sequence: TGTGCCAGCAGCCTTGAAGGGGGAGAGAAGGTGCAGTACTTC.

V is TRBV19 and J is TRBJ2-1; 10 bases line up with TRBD2. V shed 4 bases, J shed 4 bases, and the junction held 10 bases outside the gene matches. There are 17 residues in the CDR3. Germline assignment: CDR1 LNHDA and CDR2 SQIVND (reference sequence). The CDR3 region has the DNA TGTGCCAGTAGTACGATGGGAGCGGGGGGGTTATACAATGAGCAGTTCTTC. This translates into CASSTMGAGGLYNEQFF.

The rearrangement links TRBV7-6 to TRBJ1-1; possibly TRBD1 for D (5 bases). Germline CDR1 and CDR2: SGHVS and FNYEAQ. The CDR3 is 13 amino acids. Trimming left V 5 bases short and J 4 bases short, with 11 bases between. CDR3 protein: CASSAAGGTEAFF. CDR3 nucleotide sequence: TGTGCCAGCAGCGCCGCTGGGGGCACTGAAGCTTTCTTT.

The chain combines TRBV27 with TRBJ2-7; 9 bases are shared with TRBD1. Germline CDR1 MNHEY, CDR2 SMNVEV (reference sequence). V lost 6 bases to trimming and J lost 3 bases; unmatched junction nucleotides: 6. The CDR3 is 14 amino acids. CDR3 protein: CASSPGTGLYEQYF. In DNA, the CDR3 is TGTGCCAGCAGCCCCGGGACAGGGCTCTACGAGCAGTACTTC.

The rearrangement joins TRBV13 to TRBJ2-5; a weak D match, TRBD2 (6 bases). V was clipped by 5 bases and J by 5 bases, with 6 bases between them. Germline values: CDR1 PRHDT, CDR2 FYEKMQ (reference sequence). CDR3 length: 11 amino acids. CDR3 region: CASSRGETQYF. CDR3 coding DNA: TGTGCCAGCAGCCGGGGGGAGACCCAGTACTTC. Full variable domain (missing parts from reference TRBV13 and TRBJ2-5): AAGVIQSPRHLIKEKRETATLKCYPIPRHDTVYWYQQGPGQDPQFLISFYEKMQSDKGSIPDRFSAQQFSDYHSELNMSSLELGDSALYFCASSRGETQYFGPGTRLLVL.

The J gene is TRBJ2-2, the V gene TRBV29-1, with D possibly being TRBD1 (7 bases). The germline V and J ends were trimmed by 7 bases and 1 base, with 13 bases remaining between them. The CDR3 is made up of 14 amino acids. The germline V gene encodes CDR1 SQVTM and CDR2 ANQGSEA. CDR3 coding DNA: TGCAGCGCCGCGGGGACAGTGAACACCGGGGAGCTGTTTTTT. Its protein is CSAAGTVNTGELFF.

The chain links TRBV13 to TRBJ2-7; no definite D call. V lost 6 bases to trimming and J lost 5 bases, with 20 bases between them. The CDR3 loop spans 15 amino acids. The V gene's germline CDR1 is PRHDT and CDR2 FYEKMQ (reference sequence). The CDR3 coding sequence is TGTGCCAGCAGACCAAACCCCTCCGGGCTGGACGAGCAGTACTTC. This codes for CASRPNPSGLDEQYF.

V is TRBV5-6 and J is TRBJ2-1, with D unclear. Between the trimmed V and J ends, which lost 0 bases and 4 bases, there was a span of 11 bases. The CDR3 totals 15 residues. Per the germline V gene, CDR1 is SGHDT and CDR2 is YYEEEE. CDR3: CASSLGRAQYNEQFF. Here the CDR3 DNA reads TGTGCCAGCAGCTTGGGTCGTGCTCAATACAATGAGCAGTTCTTC.

The chain carries TRBV13 and TRBJ2-3, with D possibly TRBD1 on 7 matching bases. The ends were cut back, 5 bases at V and 1 base at J, with 19 bases in the middle. CDR1 and CDR2 (germline): PRHDT, FYEKMQ (reference sequence). This CDR3 is 17 amino acids long. CDR3 nucleotide sequence: TGTGCCAGCAGCCCCCCCCCAGGGGGGAGCGGCACAGATACGCAGTATTTT. This sequence encodes CASSPPPGGSGTDTQYF.

The chain carries TRBV7-9 and TRBJ2-7; D is ambiguous. Germline CDR1 reads SEHNR; CDR2 reads FQNEAQ (reference sequence). The V end was cut by 3 bases, the J end by 0 bases, with 6 bases between. The length of the CDR3 is 13 residues. CDR3 bases: TGTGCCAGCAGCTTCAAATCCTCCTACGAGCAGTACTTC. This sequence encodes CASSFKSSYEQYF.

The rearrangement joins TRBV28 to TRBJ2-5, with 7 bases identical to TRBD2. Per germline, CDR1 MDHEN and CDR2 SYDVKM. Trimming at V came to 2 bases and at J to 2 bases, leaving 5 bases not matched to a gene. This CDR3 contains 15 residues. CDR3 residues: CASSLPTSAQETQYF. The DNA of the CDR3 is TGTGCCAGCAGTTTACCAACTAGCGCTCAAGAGACCCAGTACTTC.